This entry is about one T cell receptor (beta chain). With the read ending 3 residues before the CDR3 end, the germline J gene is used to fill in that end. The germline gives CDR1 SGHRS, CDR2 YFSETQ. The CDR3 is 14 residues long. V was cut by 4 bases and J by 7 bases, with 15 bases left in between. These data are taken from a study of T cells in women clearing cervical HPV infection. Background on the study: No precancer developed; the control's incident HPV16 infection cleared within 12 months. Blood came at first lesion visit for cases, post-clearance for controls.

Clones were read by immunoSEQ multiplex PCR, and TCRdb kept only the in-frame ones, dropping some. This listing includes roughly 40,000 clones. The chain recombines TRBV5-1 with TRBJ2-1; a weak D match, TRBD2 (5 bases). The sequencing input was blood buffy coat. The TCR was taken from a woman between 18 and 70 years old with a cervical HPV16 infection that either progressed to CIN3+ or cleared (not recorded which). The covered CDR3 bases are TGCGCCAGCAGCCAATGGACTGACGAGAATGAG. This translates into CASSQWTDENE. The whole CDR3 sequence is CASSQWTDENEQFF.